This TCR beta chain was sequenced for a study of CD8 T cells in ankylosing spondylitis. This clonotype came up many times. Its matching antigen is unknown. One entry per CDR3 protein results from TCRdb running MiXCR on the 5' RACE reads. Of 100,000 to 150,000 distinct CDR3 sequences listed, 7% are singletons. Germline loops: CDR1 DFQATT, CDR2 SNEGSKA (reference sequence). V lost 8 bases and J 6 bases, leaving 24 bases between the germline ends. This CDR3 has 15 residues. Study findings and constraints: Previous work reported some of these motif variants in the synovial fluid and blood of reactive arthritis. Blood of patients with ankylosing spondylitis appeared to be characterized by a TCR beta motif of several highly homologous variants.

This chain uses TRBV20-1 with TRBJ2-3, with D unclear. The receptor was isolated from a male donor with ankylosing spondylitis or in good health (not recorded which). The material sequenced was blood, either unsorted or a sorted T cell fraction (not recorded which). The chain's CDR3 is CSSSSDLSLLDTQYF. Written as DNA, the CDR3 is TGCAGTTCTTCTTCGGACCTCTCGTTGTTGGATACGCAGTATTTT.